This T cell receptor (beta chain) was recovered during a study of blood T cell repertoires in COVID-19. Turning to the study itself: Samples representing acute and convalescent COVID-19 were sourced from the United States, Italy and Spain. The analysed material was cDNA or gDNA that came from T cells, B-cell-depleted T cells, or PBMCs.

The CDR3 spans 16 residues. Looked up from germline, CDR1 is SEHNR and CDR2 is FQNEAQ (reference sequence). The trim removed 5 bases at V and 7 bases at J, leaving 9 bases unmatched. Produced via immunoSEQ multiplex PCR; TCRdb's table is partial and in-frame only. The sample lists about 250,000 clones, around 80% occurring once. This clone was seen a single time. The origin of this receptor is a middle-aged man with active or convalescent COVID-19. The gene calls are TRBV7-9 and TRBJ2-1; 12 nucleotides line up with TRBD2. Input material: peripheral blood. The CDR3 is CASSRNRTSGKNEQFF. In nucleotides, the CDR3 is TGTGCCAGCAGCCGCAACCGGACTAGCGGGAAAAATGAGCAGTTCTTC.